This TCR beta chain originates from a study of Ad26.COV2.S vaccination and SARS-CoV-2 variants. Produced via immunoSEQ multiplex PCR; TCRdb's table is partial and in-frame only. The sample has more than 300,000 clones; around 83% are singletons. The CDR3 length is 14 residues. V shed 0 bases and J shed 4 bases, with 10 bases lying between them. Germline lookup yields CDR1 SGDLS and CDR2 YYNGEE. The treatment here: 19 received Ad26.COV2.S at low or high dose, single or two shots; several received placebo; per-sample allocation not given. After the first vaccine or placebo injection, samples were drawn on day 63.

The material was peripheral blood, obtained in a trial of Ad26.COV2.S vaccine versus placebo. The V and J genes are TRBV9 and TRBJ1-2, with D tentatively TRBD1 (5 bases). This sequence was found in a person aged 18-65 years who received the Ad26.COV2.S COVID-19 vaccine or a placebo. CDR3 amino acids: CASSVGGEAYGYTF. CDR3 nucleotides: TGTGCCAGCAGCGTAGGAGGGGAGGCCTATGGCTACACCTTC.